Sequencing of this TCR beta chain was carried out in a study of sequential checkpoint blockade in melanoma. Study background: Matched biopsies came pretreatment and at week 13 for approximately 21 patients. Regarding the study as a whole: For nivolumab-first patients, baseline tumor clonality was associated with response. Mutational load did not correlate with tumor T-cell fraction or clonality.

Sequencing was performed with immunoSEQ multiplex PCR; in TCRdb, only in-frame clones are kept and a portion is missing. The sample carries roughly 4,000 clones, roughly 24% recorded once. The V and J ends lost 3 bases and 9 bases respectively, with 19 bases between them. Looked up from germline, CDR1 is SGDLS and CDR2 is YYNGEE. This CDR3 comprises 15 residues. This clone was observed a few times. Antigen: not known. Described treatment: randomized to nivolumab then ipilimumab (arm A) or the reverse (arm B). The clonotype was recovered from a human donor with melanoma. The specimen comprised tumor tissue (inferred from file names), sampled from a patient given nivolumab and ipilimumab in sequence. The chain carries TRBV9 and TRBJ1-3; a weak D match, TRBD1 (5 bases). The CDR3 DNA reads as TGTGCCAGCAGCGCCAGAGGAGGGGCGATGGGCACCATATATTTT. It encodes CASSARGGAMGTIYF.